This T cell receptor (beta chain) appears in the sequencing data of a study of cytomegalovirus exposure and HLA in healthy donors. Germline V gene sequence: CDR1 MNHNS, CDR2 SASEGT. The CDR3 loop spans 14 amino acids. The V gene end was trimmed by 3 bases and the J gene end by 6 bases; junction bases not matched to a gene: 3. This clone was detected only a few times. Its antigen is unidentified. Other DNA sequences in this specimen translate into the identical CDR3. The PCR employed 60 Vbeta primers together with 13 Jbeta primers. Under the authors' procedure: Counted up in a later analysis, unique TCR beta chains came to about 80 million, with around 9.9 million shared. TCRdb keeps only in-frame clones here, not all; method: immunoSEQ multiplex PCR. V and J calls and clone size are copied from that table; D and trimming were computed from the DNA. The sample holds under 200,000 clones; approximately 73% are singletons and the top ten take roughly 1.5%.

General study findings and limits: Later analysis associated a missense DCLRE1C variant with TCR beta V- and J-gene trimming.

The sequencing input was PBMCs. The receptor was isolated from a man aged 50-60 years in good health and CMV-seronegative. The rearrangement joins TRBV6-1 to TRBJ1-5; TRBD1 matches at 9 bases. Here the CDR3 reads CASSEGTGSQPQHF. The DNA of the CDR3 is TGTGCCAGCAGTGAGGGGACAGGGAGTCAGCCCCAGCATTTT.